This TCR beta chain was recorded in a study of cytomegalovirus exposure and HLA in healthy donors (dated by TCRdb to about 2017). Background on the whole study: An earlier analysis of several hundred of the donors reported roughly 300 Gb of sequence data and 95 million to 120 million unique TCR beta sequences obtained from around 170 million T cells. The study combined high-throughput TCR immunosequencing, statistical association of individual TCRs with disease status, and machine learning to predict cytomegalovirus infection status. Besides the first cohort of around 670 subjects, a separate validation cohort made up of over 100 different subjects was used. Typing coverage differed by locus: A, B, C, DRB1 and DQB1 were typed in roughly 629-630 donors, DQA1 in approximately 520, DPA1 in some 610, and DPB1 in around 440. The later analysis used no new phenotypic data to find candidate immune exposures, relying instead on TCR beta sequences and their occurrence across donors. Because of strong linkage in the cohort, a handful of DR-DQ haplotypes were treated as single units for association and clustering. In an earlier analysis of roughly 540 of the donors, high-throughput TCR beta sequencing was used to judge whether each TCR beta V gene segment behaved as functional or pseudogenic. In a later genetic analysis, genome-wide SNP genotypes for about 55% of the roughly 700 donors were used, and that subset was treated as a discovery cohort. Among the approximately 420 genotyped donors, approximately 76% belonged to the genetic ancestry cluster associated with self-reported Caucasian donors. In a later analysis, previously published TCR beta repertoires from 550 to 750 donors were re-analyzed and high-resolution HLA genotyping was added so that TCR occurrence patterns could be studied. Among some 400 genotyped donors of the cohort, an average of about 240,000 unique TCR beta nucleotide sequences were sequenced per donor, approximately 20% of them non-productive. Donor age, sex, ethnicity and CMV serostatus were collected together with the repertoire data. An early release that covered 500 to 800 HLA-typed donors contained approximately 320 gigabases of sequencing data and about 84 million unique TCR sequences. All discovery cohort repertoires had been generated using a single sequencing platform. The study used immunosequencing to profile the T cell repertoires of about 670 subjects and linked those repertoires to cytomegalovirus serostatus. Class I and class II HLA loci were covered by the typing at four-digit resolution. The aim of the study was to test whether cataloging public T cell receptors could identify signatures of past pathogen exposure.

In regard to this clone: Its cognate antigen has yet to be identified. Base qualities are not provided; no much larger clone lies one nucleotide away.

What the work shows at the level of the full study, not this receptor alone: Because the 87-base-pair reads could not distinguish some IMGT-functional V segments, including TRBV6-2 and TRBV6-3, those segments were excluded. Most TCR sequences were seen in very few donors, while some public TCRs were found in many individuals. The cohort was sequenced for TCR beta chains only, and without alpha or paired-chain data the features that could be detected were limited. According to a later analysis, TCR association rates differed among HLA loci, with DRB1 alleles showing the most associated TCRs and HLA-C alleles showing the fewest. Because counts were too low, roughly 17 rarely observed V segments, including chromosome 9 orphons, were left out of the earlier analysis of some 600 of the donors. In an earlier analysis of around 600 of the donors, most TCR beta V segments appeared in productive rearrangements about 87% or about 30% of the time, broadly matching IMGT annotations. In a later genetic analysis, fewer N-insertions in productive TCRs were reported among donors in an Asian-associated ancestry cluster than the roughly 670-donor mean. A later analysis associated approximately 17,000 TCR beta sequences with specific HLA alleles at a false discovery rate of 0.05. The study gave a list of some 150 TCR beta chains associated with cytomegalovirus. A later analysis found that HLA-associated TCR beta chains were more clonally expanded and had lower generation probabilities than equally common non-associated chains. The authors suggested that the approach could potentially be generalized to other disease states and immunological phenotypes. In a later analysis, several top co-occurrence clusters were reported to appear linked to parvovirus B19, influenza, CMV and Epstein-Barr virus. The presence/absence analyses assumed that sequencing depth was roughly uniform across donors, and that assumption may not be true. In a later genetic analysis, a missense DCLRE1C variant was associated with V-gene and J-gene trimming of TCR beta chains, and the association was replicated in an independent cohort. Immune exposure information for the cohort was limited to CMV serostatus. A few of the identified cytomegalovirus-associated TCR beta chains were confirmed in vitro to be specific for cytomegalovirus antigens. Strong co-occurrence of HLA alleles, especially DR and DQ, made assigning TCR associations to individual alleles difficult. Cytomegalovirus status was reported to be diagnosed by the classifier with high specificity and sensitivity in both the original and validation cohorts. A cluster of highly shared sequence variants was judged likely to be a technical artifact of the sequencing pipeline. HLA typing was unavailable for some donors at each locus, so association tests used only the typed subset. According to a later analysis, most CMV-associated TCR beta chains appeared to be HLA-restricted, and the HLA associations seemed to be driven largely by CMV exposure. A further reported finding was that TCR beta sequences accurately predicted the HLA-A and HLA-B alleles for most subjects in the first cohort. Linkage disequilibrium might explain the correlated functional status among segregating V segments, but an unknown experimental factor could not be excluded.

The CDR3 measures 16 amino acids from cysteine to phenylalanine. This entry keeps only the CDR3 DNA: 48 bases, framed from base 1. Compared with germline, V lacks 5 bases and J lacks 6 bases; bases without a gene match: 10. According to the germline V gene, CDR1 reads SGHTA and CDR2 reads FQGNSA. In total, just over 650 healthy bone marrow donors made up the cohort. All cohort members were sampled while nominally healthy, although unrecorded immune exposures were likely present. The donor was CMV seronegative and was included in the group of a few hundred seronegative cohort members. Every donor gave a peripheral blood sample, and the peripheral blood mononuclear cells from that sample were used for TCR beta sequencing. Genomic DNA was extracted from the blood cell samples with the Qiagen DNeasy Blood Extraction Kit. Library construction relied on the immunoSEQ multiplex PCR assay. The multiplex PCR relied on a mix of 60 forward primers for TCR Vbeta segments and 13 reverse primers for TCR Jbeta segments. A multiplex PCR assay on genomic DNA amplified the CDR3 region of rearranged TCR beta genes. The amplified TCR beta libraries were sequenced on the Illumina HiSeq System as 87-base-pair reads. The authors' pipeline ran thus. Across the 670 or so repertoires, a later analysis counted some 80 million unique TCR beta chains, 9.5 million to 13 million of which were shared by at least two donors. To remove PCR and sequencing errors, raw reads were error-corrected and collapsed into unique sequences using a nearest-neighbor algorithm that merged closely related sequences. To assign V, D and J gene segments, CDR3 sequences were aligned to IMGT reference sequences. Each retained sequence needed at least a six-nucleotide match to both a V gene segment and a J gene segment. Rearrangements were called productive when the CDR3 lacked stop codons and stayed in frame with V and J; all others were non-productive. CDR3 was defined according to IMGT convention as the region running from the second conserved V-encoded cysteine to the conserved J-encoded phenylalanine. In an earlier analysis of approximately 500 of the donors, sequences lacking an unambiguous match to a single V gene segment were excluded. In an earlier analysis of several hundred of the donors, a V segment was called functional when productive rearrangements were above 56.7%, and segregating when the standard deviation between donors exceeded 5%. A statistical classification framework was built to diagnose cytomegalovirus status from the catalog of TCR beta chain sequences. V and J gene assignment, in a later analysis, came from comparing TCR nucleotide sequences with IMGT/GENE-DB human TR gene sequences. Using the TCRdist pipeline, a later analysis assigned CDR3 sequences along with most-parsimonious VDJ recombination scenarios. In a later analysis, each TCR beta chain was defined by its CDR3 amino acid sequence together with its V-gene family, and reads without a unique V-gene family were excluded. In a later analysis, some 600 highly shared, low-generation-probability nucleotide sequences were removed to address suspected cross-contamination and a sequencing artifact. In a later analysis, a clonal expansion index was calculated for each public chain from normalized within-repertoire ranks of inferred template counts. Generation probabilities in a later analysis came from a VDJ recombination model fitted to out-of-frame rearrangements, and those results were checked against IGoR. Hypergeometric tests were used in a later analysis to score TCR-TCR, TCR-HLA and TCR-CMV co-occurrence, with a repertoire-size bias correction applied to the TCR pairs. False discovery rates were estimated in a later analysis by permuting HLA or CMV assignments 20 times. In a later analysis, co-occurring TCRs were grouped with DBSCAN, and TCRdist sequence similarity was added when clustering was performed within HLA-allele-positive subsets. Co-occurrence clustering excluded repertoires with fewer than 30,000 or more than 120,000 public chains, plus five with anomalous nucleotide sharing. Sourced from immuneACCESS, this table was stored by TCRdb with only in-frame sequences that have V and J called. A share of the clones is absent; for the studies checked, an unresolved V gene accounts for under half, and the remainder has no known explanation. The D gene and trimming were derived from the DNA, and the V and J assignments and clone size from that table. For this sample the table gives some 120,000 clones, of which roughly two thirds were detected only once. Of the sample, 2.2% is held by the ten largest clones.

The chain is assembled from TRBV7-2 and TRBJ1-5; TRBD1 aligns with 10 central bases. The sample comprised PBMCs. This receptor was obtained from a woman in her 30s in good health and CMV-seronegative. In nucleotide form, the sequence is TGTGCCAGCAGCCCAAGAGGGACAGGGGAGAGTCAGCCCCAGCATTTT. The translation is CASSPRGTGESQPQHF.